This T cell receptor beta chain was recovered during a study of cytomegalovirus exposure and HLA in healthy donors (dated by TCRdb to about 2017). About the investigation overall: An earlier analysis of several hundred of the donors reported about 250 Gb of sequence data and some 120 million unique TCR beta sequences from about 179 million T cells. An early release that covered several hundred HLA-typed donors contained 300 to 350 gigabases of sequencing data and around 85 million unique TCR sequences. Of the roughly 400 genotyped donors, about 80% fell in the genetic ancestry cluster associated with self-reported Caucasian donors. The aim of the study was to test whether cataloging public T cell receptors could identify signatures of past pathogen exposure. The study used immunosequencing to profile the T cell repertoires of approximately 630 subjects and linked those repertoires to cytomegalovirus serostatus. A separate validation cohort of roughly 130 different subjects was used in addition to the roughly 670-subject first cohort. The study combined high-throughput TCR immunosequencing, statistical association of individual TCRs with disease status, and machine learning to predict cytomegalovirus infection status. A later analysis re-analyzed previously published TCR beta repertoires from about 600 donors and added high-resolution HLA genotyping to study TCR occurrence patterns. Rather than drawing on any new phenotypic data, the later analysis identified candidate immune exposures from TCR beta sequences and the way those sequences occurred across donors. To decide whether each TCR beta V gene segment behaved as functional or pseudogenic, an earlier analysis of some 600 of the donors relied on high-throughput TCR beta sequencing. Donor age, sex, ethnicity and CMV serostatus were collected together with the repertoire data. Genome-wide SNP genotypes for about 65% of the 666 donors were used in a later genetic analysis, which treated that subset as a discovery cohort. All discovery cohort repertoires had been generated on a single sequencing platform. HLA typing included class I and class II loci at four-digit resolution. The number of typed donors differed by locus: about 629-630 for A, B, C, DRB1 and DQB1; 522 for DQA1; 606 for DPA1; and 400 to 480 for DPB1. About five DR-DQ haplotypes were treated as single units for association and clustering because of strong linkage in the cohort. On average, approximately 250,000 unique TCR beta nucleotide sequences were sequenced per donor among some 430 genotyped donors of the cohort, with around 19% of those sequences being non-productive.

Here is what the overall study found, with its caveats: A group of highly shared sequence variants was considered likely to be a technical artifact of the sequencing pipeline. A few of the identified cytomegalovirus-associated TCR beta chains were confirmed in vitro to be specific for cytomegalovirus antigens. In a later analysis, several top co-occurrence clusters were reported to appear linked to parvovirus B19, influenza, CMV and Epstein-Barr virus. According to a later genetic analysis, donors in an Asian-associated ancestry cluster had fewer N-insertions in productive TCRs than the roughly 670-donor mean. Some IMGT-functional V segments, including TRBV6-2 and TRBV6-3, could not be told apart with the 87-base-pair reads, so those segments were excluded. The study listed 150 to 200 TCR beta chains as associated with cytomegalovirus. An association between a missense DCLRE1C variant and V-gene and J-gene trimming of TCR beta chains was found in a later genetic analysis and replicated in an independent cohort. Correlated functional status among segregating V segments might be attributable to linkage disequilibrium, but an unknown experimental factor could not be ruled out. A later analysis found that most CMV-associated TCR beta chains appeared HLA-restricted, with HLA associations seemingly driven largely by CMV exposure. Most TCR sequences were observed very rarely across donors, whereas some public TCRs were present in many individuals. A further reported finding was that TCR beta sequences accurately predicted the HLA-A and HLA-B alleles for most subjects in the first cohort. HLA typing was unavailable for some donors at each locus, so association tests used only the typed subset. The only immune exposure information available for the cohort was CMV serostatus. When HLA alleles, especially DR and DQ, strongly co-occurred, attributing TCR associations to individual alleles was difficult. In a later analysis, HLA-associated TCR beta chains showed more clonal expansion and lower generation probabilities than non-associated chains that were equally common. Because counts were too low, more than 15 rarely observed V segments, including chromosome 9 orphons, were left out of the earlier analysis of about 500 of the donors. The authors suggested that the approach could potentially be generalized to other disease states and immunological phenotypes. Sequencing depth was assumed to be roughly uniform across donors in the presence/absence analyses, though that assumption may not hold. Specific HLA alleles were associated with more than 15,000 TCR beta sequences at a false discovery rate of 0.05 in a later analysis. In a later analysis, the rate of TCR association differed among HLA loci, with DRB1 alleles having the most associated TCRs and HLA-C alleles having the fewest. This cohort had only TCR beta chains sequenced, and the lack of alpha or paired-chain data limited which features could be detected. In both the original and validation cohorts, the classifier was reported to diagnose cytomegalovirus status with high specificity and sensitivity. Broadly in line with IMGT annotations, most TCR beta V segments showed up in productive rearrangements about 87% or about 30% of the time in an earlier analysis of approximately 640 of the donors.

The cohort comprised 670 or so healthy bone marrow donors. All cohort members were sampled while nominally healthy, although unrecorded immune exposures were likely present. The donor was CMV seropositive and was included in the group of approximately 300 seropositive cohort members. A peripheral blood sample was provided by each donor, and peripheral blood mononuclear cells were used for TCR beta sequencing. Genomic DNA was extracted from the blood cell samples with the Qiagen DNeasy Blood Extraction Kit. Of note for this clone: This clone's antigen is unknown. Base quality data are lacking; no much larger clone is found one base away.

V and J are trimmed by 8 bases and 2 bases, and the gene matches miss 6 bases of the junction. The CDR3 spans 13 residues, from the cysteine through the phenylalanine. Only the CDR3 DNA stays, 39 bases, in frame from base 1. For CDR1 and CDR2, the germline V gene lists MNHNS and SASEGT. Library prep was done by the immunoSEQ multiplex PCR assay. The multiplex PCR relied on a mix of 60 forward primers for TCR Vbeta segments and 13 reverse primers for TCR Jbeta segments. Amplification of the CDR3 region of rearranged TCR beta genes was performed with a multiplex PCR assay on genomic DNA. The amplified TCR beta libraries were sequenced on the Illumina HiSeq System as 87-base-pair reads. The paper's processing steps were these. A later analysis tallied 80 million to 95 million unique TCR beta chains across the roughly 610 repertoires, and around 10 million of those chains were shared by two or more donors. Raw reads were error-corrected and collapsed into unique sequences by a nearest-neighbor algorithm in which closely related sequences were merged to remove PCR and sequencing errors. Alignment of CDR3 sequences to IMGT reference sequences was used to assign V, D and J gene segments. For a sequence to be retained, a match of at least six nucleotides to both a V gene segment and a J gene segment was required. A rearrangement counted as productive if the CDR3 had no stop codons and remained in frame with V and J, and every other rearrangement counted as non-productive. Following IMGT convention, CDR3 was defined as the stretch from the second conserved V-encoded cysteine to the conserved J-encoded phenylalanine. Sequences without an unambiguous match to a single V gene segment were excluded from the earlier analysis of 450 to 650 of the donors. An earlier analysis of under 750 of the donors called V segments functional above 56.7% productive rearrangements and segregating when the between-donor standard deviation exceeded 5%. A statistical classification framework was built to diagnose cytomegalovirus status from the catalog of TCR beta chain sequences. V and J gene assignment, in a later analysis, came from comparing TCR nucleotide sequences with IMGT/GENE-DB human TR gene sequences. In a later analysis, CDR3 sequences and most-parsimonious VDJ recombination scenarios were assigned using the TCRdist pipeline. In a later analysis, every TCR beta chain was defined by the combination of its CDR3 amino acid sequence and its V-gene family, and reads without a unique V-gene family were dropped. In a later analysis, approximately 640 highly shared, low-generation-probability nucleotide sequences were removed to address suspected cross-contamination and a sequencing artifact. For each public chain, a later analysis derived a clonal expansion index from normalized ranks of inferred template counts within each repertoire. Generation probabilities in a later analysis came from a VDJ recombination model fitted to out-of-frame rearrangements, and those results were checked against IGoR. A later analysis scored TCR-TCR, TCR-HLA and TCR-CMV co-occurrence with hypergeometric tests, applying a repertoire-size bias correction to TCR pairs. To estimate false discovery rates, a later analysis permuted the HLA or CMV assignments 20 times. A later analysis grouped co-occurring TCRs with DBSCAN, adding TCRdist sequence similarity when clustering within HLA-allele-positive subsets. For co-occurrence clustering, repertoires with fewer than 30,000 or more than 120,000 public chains were excluded, along with roughly 5 repertoires with anomalous nucleotide sharing. TCRdb stores this immuneACCESS table with in-frame sequences only. Part of the clones is absent; in the studies checked, under half of the shortfall reflects unresolved V genes, and no reason is known for the rest. That table supplies the V and J calls and clone size; D and trimming were determined from the DNA. Counted in this sample were approximately 200,000 clones; just under 80% of them appeared once. Of the sample, about 5.6% is held by the ten largest clones.

The TCR sequence derives from a woman aged 25 to 39 in good health and CMV-seropositive. The sample comprised PBMCs. In this chain, TRBV6-1 is recombined with TRBJ2-7; TRBD2 agrees with 7 junctional bases. The CDR3 in this case is CASRAGVTYEQYF. The nucleotides read TGTGCCAGCCGGGCGGGAGTGACCTACGAGCAGTACTTC.